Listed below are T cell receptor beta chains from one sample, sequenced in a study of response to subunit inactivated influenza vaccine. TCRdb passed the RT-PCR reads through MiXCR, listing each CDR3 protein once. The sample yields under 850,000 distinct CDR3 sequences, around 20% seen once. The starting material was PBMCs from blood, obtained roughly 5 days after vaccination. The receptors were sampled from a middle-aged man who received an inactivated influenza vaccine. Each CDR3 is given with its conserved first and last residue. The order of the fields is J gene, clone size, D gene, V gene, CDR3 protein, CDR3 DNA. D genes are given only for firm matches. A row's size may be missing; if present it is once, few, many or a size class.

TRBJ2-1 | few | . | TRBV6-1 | CATSVAGGGNEQFF | .
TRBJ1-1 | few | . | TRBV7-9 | CASSLGTERTEAFF | TGTGCCAGCAGTCTAGGAACCGAGAGGACTGAAGCTTTCTTT
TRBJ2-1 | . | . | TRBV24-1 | CATSDLTRANEQFF | TGTGCCACCAGTGACCTGACTCGGGCCAATGAGCAGTTCTTC
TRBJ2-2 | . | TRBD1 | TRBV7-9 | CASSPLTGQGYTGELFF | TGTGCCAGCAGCCCCTTAACCGGACAGGGGTACACCGGGGAGCTGTTTTTT
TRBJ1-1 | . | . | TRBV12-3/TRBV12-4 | CASSPVSGNWDPEAFF | TGTGCCAGCAGTCCCGTCTCCGGGAATTGGGACCCTGAAGCTTTCTTT
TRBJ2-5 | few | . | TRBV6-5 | CASSYSGAAPRETQYF | TGTGCCAGCAGTTACTCGGGGGCGGCCCCGCGGGAGACCCAGTACTTC
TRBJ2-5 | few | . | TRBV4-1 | CASSLTGVETQYF | TGCGCCAGCAGCCTAACAGGTGTCGAGACCCAGTACTTC
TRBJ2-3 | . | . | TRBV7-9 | CASSRGRTESDTQYF | TGTGCCAGCAGTCGAGGACGGACCGAGTCAGATACGCAGTATTTT
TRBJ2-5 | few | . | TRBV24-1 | CATSDPGILGTQYF | TGTGCCACCAGTGACCCCGGCATTTTGGGGACCCAGTACTTC
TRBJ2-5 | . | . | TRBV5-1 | CASSWPPTGQETQYF | TGCGCCAGCAGCTGGCCGCCGACAGGTCAAGAGACCCAGTACTTC
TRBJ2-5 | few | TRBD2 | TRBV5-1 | CASRTSGDQETQYF | TGCGCCAGTAGGACTAGCGGGGACCAAGAGACCCAGTACTTC
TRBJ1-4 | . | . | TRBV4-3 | CASSQDRGRRGSNEKLFF | TGCGCCAGCAGCCAAGATCGAGGCAGGAGAGGATCTAATGAAAAACTGTTTTTT
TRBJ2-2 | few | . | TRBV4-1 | CASSHDTGTGELFF | TGCGCCAGCAGCCACGATACAGGGACCGGGGAGCTGTTTTTT
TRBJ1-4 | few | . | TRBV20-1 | CSAGGADLVEKLFF | TGCAGTGCCGGAGGGGCAGATTTAGTTGAAAAACTGTTTTTT
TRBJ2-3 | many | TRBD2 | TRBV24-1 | CATSLAGEADTQYF | TGTGCCACCAGTTTAGCGGGAGAGGCAGATACGCAGTATTTT
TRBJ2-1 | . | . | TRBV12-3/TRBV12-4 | CASSLSVWKFF | TGTGCCAGCAGTTTAAGTGTGTGGAAGTTCTTC
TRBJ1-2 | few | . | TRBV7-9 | CASSLVRDSKTNYGYTF | TGTGCCAGCAGCTTAGTTCGGGACTCAAAGACTAACTATGGCTACACCTTC
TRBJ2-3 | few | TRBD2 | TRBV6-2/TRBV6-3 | CASTSWEGVRGDTQYF | TGTGCCAGCACCTCCTGGGAGGGTGTAAGAGGAGATACGCAGTATTTT
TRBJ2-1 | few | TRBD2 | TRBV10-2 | CASSESRLAGGHLNNEQFF | TGCGCCAGCAGTGAGTCGCGGCTAGCGGGGGGTCACCTTAACAATGAGCAGTTCTTC
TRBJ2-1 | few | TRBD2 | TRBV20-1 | CSARHPSGGYNEQFF | TGCAGTGCTAGGCACCCTAGCGGGGGGTACAATGAGCAGTTCTTC
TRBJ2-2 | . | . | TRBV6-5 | CASNFQGGVANTGELFF | TGTGCCAGCAATTTCCAGGGGGGGGTCGCGAACACCGGGGAGCTGTTTTTT
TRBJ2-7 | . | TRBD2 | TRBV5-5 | CASSLRSGGPYEQYF | TGTGCCAGCAGCTTGAGATCGGGAGGGCCCTACGAGCAGTACTTC
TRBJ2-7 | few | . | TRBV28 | CASSLQENYEQYF | TGTGCCAGCAGCTTACAAGAGAACTACGAGCAGTACTTC
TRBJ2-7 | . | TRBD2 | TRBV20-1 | CSARGREGQSYTYEQYF | TGCAGTGCTAGGGGGCGGGAGGGCCAGTCTTATACCTACGAGCAGTACTTC
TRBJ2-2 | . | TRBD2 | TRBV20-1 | CSARAGPLAGGRAGELFF | TGCAGTGCTAGGGCGGGTCCTCTAGCGGGAGGGCGAGCCGGGGAGCTGTTTTTT
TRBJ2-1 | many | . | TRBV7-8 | CASSLGWNEQFF | TGTGCCAGCAGTCTCGGTTGGAATGAGCAGTTCTTC
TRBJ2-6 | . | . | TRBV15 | CATSPSRAGANVLTF | TGTGCCACCAGCCCCAGCCGAGCTGGGGCCAACGTCCTGACTTTC
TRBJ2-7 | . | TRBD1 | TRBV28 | CASSDVPGQGKYEQYF | TGTGCCAGCAGTGACGTCCCGGGACAGGGAAAGTACGAGCAGTACTTC
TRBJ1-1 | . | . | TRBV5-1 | CASSTDTMNTEAFF | TGCGCCAGCAGCACGGACACCATGAACACTGAAGCTTTCTTT
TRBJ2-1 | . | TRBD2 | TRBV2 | CASRAYGTTYNEQFF | TGTGCCAGCAGAGCCTACGGGACTACCTACAATGAGCAGTTCTTC
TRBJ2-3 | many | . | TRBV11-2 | CASSFGAYTDTQYF | TGTGCCAGCAGCTTCGGCGCATACACAGATACGCAGTATTTT
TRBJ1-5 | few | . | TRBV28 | CASSLLQSSNQPQHF | TGTGCCAGCAGTTTACTTCAGAGCAGCAATCAGCCCCAGCATTTT
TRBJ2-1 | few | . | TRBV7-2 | CASSPGTEGLEQFF | TGTGCCAGCAGCCCCGGGACTGAGGGGTTGGAGCAGTTCTTC
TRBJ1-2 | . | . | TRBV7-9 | CASSWGLPLAYGYTF | TGTGCCAGCAGCTGGGGACTCCCCTTGGCCTATGGCTACACCTTC
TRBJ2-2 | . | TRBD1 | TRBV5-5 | CASSLFVTGANTGELFF | TGTGCCAGCAGCTTGTTTGTGACAGGGGCGAACACCGGGGAGCTGTTTTTT
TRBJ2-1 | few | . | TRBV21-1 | CASSKACRPSPPYNEQFF | TGTGCCAGCAGCAAAGCGTGCAGGCCGTCACCGCCATACAATGAGCAGTTCTTC
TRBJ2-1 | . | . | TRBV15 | CATSRESSSFYNEQFF | TGTGCCACCAGCAGAGAGAGTAGCTCGTTCTACAATGAGCAGTTCTTC